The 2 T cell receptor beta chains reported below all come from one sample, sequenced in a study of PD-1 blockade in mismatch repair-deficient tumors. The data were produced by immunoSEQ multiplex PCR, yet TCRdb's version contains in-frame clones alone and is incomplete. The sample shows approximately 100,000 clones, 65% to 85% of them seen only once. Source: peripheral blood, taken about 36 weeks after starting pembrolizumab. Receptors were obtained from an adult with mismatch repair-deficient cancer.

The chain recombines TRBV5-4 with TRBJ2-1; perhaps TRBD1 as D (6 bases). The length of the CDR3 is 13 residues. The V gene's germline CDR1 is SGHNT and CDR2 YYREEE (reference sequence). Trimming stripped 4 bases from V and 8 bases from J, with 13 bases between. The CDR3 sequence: CASSIGTIYEQFF. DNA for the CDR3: TGTGCCAGCAGCATAGGGACAATATATGAGCAGTTCTTC.

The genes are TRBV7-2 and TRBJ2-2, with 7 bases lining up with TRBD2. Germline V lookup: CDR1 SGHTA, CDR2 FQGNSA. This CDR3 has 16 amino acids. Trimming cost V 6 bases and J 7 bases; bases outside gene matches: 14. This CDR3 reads CASRGGSGGIGGELFF. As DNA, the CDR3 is TGTGCCAGCAGGGGCGGGTCGGGAGGTATAGGCGGGGAGCTGTTTTTT.